Sequencing of this T cell receptor beta chain was carried out in a study of CD8+ T cells in alopecia areata. Germline CDR1 reads SEHNR; CDR2 reads FQNEAQ (reference sequence). This CDR3 has 12 amino acids. V lost 5 bases, J lost 1 base, and 4 bases lay in between. Following RNA extraction, reverse transcription yielded cDNA that acted as the sequencing template. Sequencing used immunoSEQ multiplex PCR; TCRdb keeps in-frame clones, though not all of them. The sample has about 170,000 clones; approximately 70% are singletons. The chain joins TRBV7-9 to TRBJ2-3; D ambiguous. The source of this sequence is a human donor with alopecia areata. Sequenced material: CD8+ T cells sorted from blood, taken at week 0. This CDR3 is CASSQGTDTQYF. The CDR3 bases are TGTGCCAGCAGCCAGGGCACAGATACGCAGTATTTT.